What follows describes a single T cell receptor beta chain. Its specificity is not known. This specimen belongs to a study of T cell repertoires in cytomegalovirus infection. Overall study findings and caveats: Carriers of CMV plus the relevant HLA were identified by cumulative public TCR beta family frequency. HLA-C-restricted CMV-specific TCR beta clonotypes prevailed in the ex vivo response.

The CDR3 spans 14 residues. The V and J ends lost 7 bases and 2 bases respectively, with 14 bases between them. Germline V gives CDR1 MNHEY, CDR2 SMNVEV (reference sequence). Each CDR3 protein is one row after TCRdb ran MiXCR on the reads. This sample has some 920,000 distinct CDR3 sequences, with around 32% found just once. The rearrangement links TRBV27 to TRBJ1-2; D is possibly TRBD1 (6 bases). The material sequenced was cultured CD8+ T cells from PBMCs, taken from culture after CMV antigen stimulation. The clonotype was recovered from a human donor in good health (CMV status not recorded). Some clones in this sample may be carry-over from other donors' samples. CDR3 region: CASTTLGGNYGYTF. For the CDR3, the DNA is TGTGCCAGCACCACTCTAGGGGGGAACTATGGCTACACCTTC.